This TCR beta chain was identified during a study of cytomegalovirus exposure and HLA in healthy donors. Primers included in the PCR were 60 Vbeta and 13 Jbeta primers. The method was immunoSEQ multiplex PCR; TCRdb's version includes in-frame clones alone and lacks a portion of them. Among 110,000 or so clones listed, just under 70% were seen once. The sequence derives from a woman between 65 and 79 years old in good health and CMV-seropositive. Sample: PBMCs.

The CDR3 reads CASSEEQGEAAFF. DNA of the CDR3: TGTGCCAGCAGTGAAGAACAGGGGGAAGCAGCTTTCTTT. The chain links TRBV2 to TRBJ1-1; 8 bases are shared with TRBD1. In germline, CDR1 is SNHLY, CDR2 FYNNEI. The V segment lost 1 base and the J segment 10 bases; nucleotides outside the gene matches: 5. The CDR3 is made up of 13 amino acids.